The clone carrying this T cell receptor (beta chain) was picked up a small number of times. CDR3 length equals 11 residues. The V gene lost 8 bases and the J gene lost 2 bases, with 6 bases spanning the gap. CDR1 and CDR2 (germline): ENHRY, SYGVKD. The data were taken from a study of blood T cells in healthy people across ages. A second PCR, run for about 7 to 11 cycles, used a sample-barcoded 5' primer plus a J-beta primer mix. One entry per CDR3 protein results from TCRdb running MiXCR on the 5' RACE reads. Altogether over a million distinct CDR3 sequences are present, 45% being singletons, with the ten largest covering around 18%.

The sample consisted of blood. The V call is TRBV10-3, the J call TRBJ1-1, with no clear D. This TCR derives from a woman in her sixties or seventies in good health. CDR3 amino acids: CAIAENTEAFF. The CDR3 bases are TGTGCCATCGCTGAAAACACTGAAGCTTTCTTT.